Listed below are T cell receptor beta chains from one sample, sequenced in a study of metastatic and nonmetastatic thyroid tumors. Through MiXCR, TCRdb re-clonotyped the PCR reads. Here the sample spans 25,000 to 35,000 clones, about 32% being singletons. The sample comprised blood. The receptors were gathered from a female donor with papillary thyroid cancer or a benign thyroid nodule (not recorded which). Some clones in this sample may be carry-over from other donors' samples. Each CDR3 is given with its conserved first and last residue. The D gene is left open where the match is weak. Clone size is not always given. Where it is, it says once, few, many or a class for expanded clones.

J | V | size | D | DNA | CDR3
TRBJ1-2 | TRBV20-1 | many | TRBD1 | TGCAGTGCTAGTACAGGGGAGAACTATGGCTACACCTTC | CSASTGENYGYTF
TRBJ2-1 | TRBV19 | - | - | TGTGCCAGTAGGACTGGACAGTCGGGGCAGTTCTTC | CASRTGQSGQFF
TRBJ1-2 | TRBV7-9 | - | - | TGTGCCAGCAGCTTACTCGGGGGAGATGGCTACACCTTC | CASSLLGGDGYTF
TRBJ1-5 | TRBV30 | medium-sized | TRBD1 | TGTGCCTGGAGTGTCCCAGGGGGTCAGCCCCAGCATTTT | CAWSVPGGQPQHF
TRBJ1-2 | TRBV7-9 | many | - | TGTGCCAGCAGCTTACCGGGGGACTATGGCTACACCTTC | CASSLPGDYGYTF
TRBJ2-5 | TRBV11-2 | - | TRBD2 | TGTGCCAGCAGCCTTGGGACTAGCGGGAGGGTGGCCCAAGAGACCCAGTACTTC | CASSLGTSGRVAQETQYF
TRBJ2-5 | TRBV27 | many | TRBD2 | TGTGCCAGCAGTTTAGCGGGAGCCAAAGAGACCCAGTACTTC | CASSLAGAKETQYF
TRBJ1-2 | TRBV6-1 | few | TRBD1 | TGTGCCAGCAACCTTAGTCCCGGGACAGGGGAGGGCTACACCTTC | CASNLSPGTGEGYTF
TRBJ2-7 | TRBV25-1 | - | - | TGTGCCAGCAGTGAATCTGGAATGGGGCGGAGGTACGAGCAGTACTTC | CASSESGMGRRYEQYF
TRBJ2-7 | TRBV5-6 | many | TRBD2 | TGTGCCAGCAGCTCCTGGTGGCTAGCGGGAGCACCCCACGAGCAGTACTTC | CASSSWWLAGAPHEQYF
TRBJ2-7 | TRBV19 | - | - | TGTGCCAGTAGTTCTAACAACGAGAAGTACTTC | CASSSNNEKYF
TRBJ1-1 | TRBV7-9 | many | TRBD1 | TGTGCCAGCAGCAGAGGACAGGGGCACACTGAAGCTTTCTTT | CASSRGQGHTEAFF
TRBJ1-6 | TRBV30 | - | - | TGTGCAAGAGGTGGGCTCGGACAACATAATTCACCCCTCCACTTT | CARGGLGQHNSPLHF
TRBJ2-5 | TRBV6-1 | many | TRBD2 | TGTGCCAGCAGACTAGCGGGAAGTCAAGAGACCCAGTACTTC | CASRLAGSQETQYF
TRBJ1-2 | TRBV6-2/TRBV6-3 | many | - | TGTGCCAGCAGACAGACATATGGCTACACCTTC | CASRQTYGYTF
TRBJ2-1 | TRBV20-1 | - | TRBD2 | TGCAGTGCTAGAGGACCGGGACTAGCTTCCATTGAGCATTTCTTC | CSARGPGLASIEHFF
TRBJ1-6 | TRBV6-1 | - | TRBD1 | TGTGCCACCCAGACGGACAGGGGTACACCCCTCCACTTT | CATQTDRGTPLHF
TRBJ1-1 | TRBV9 | - | - | TGTGCCAGCAGCTTCCAGACAGTCCCTAACACTGAAGCTTTCTTT | CASSFQTVPNTEAFF
TRBJ1-6 | TRBV7-3 | many | - | TGTGCCAGCAGCTTGGGTTCTTCGGGTTCACCCCTCCACTTT | CASSLGSSGSPLHF
TRBJ2-1 | TRBV6-2/TRBV6-3 | many | - | TGTGCCAGCAGTAACGACCACTACAATGAGCAGTTCTTC | CASSNDHYNEQFF
TRBJ1-1 | TRBV5-1 | many | TRBD1 | TGCGCCAGCAGCTTGACTGCGACAGGGCTGAGAACTGAAGCTTTCTTT | CASSLTATGLRTEAFF
TRBJ1-3 | TRBV28 | many | - | TGTGCCAGCAGTTTTGGATTAGGGGCCGCTGGAAACACCATATATTTT | CASSFGLGAAGNTIYF
TRBJ1-6 | TRBV14 | many | - | TGTGCCAGCAGCCAAATGGTCTCATCACCCCTCCACTTT | CASSQMVSSPLHF
TRBJ1-2 | TRBV18 | - | - | TGTGCCAGCTCACCGGTACCGGGTCCGGGTGGCTACACCTTC | CASSPVPGPGGYTF
TRBJ2-2 | TRBV20-1 | many | - | TGCAGTGCTAGTCAGGAGGGTCCCACCGGGGAGCTGTTTTTT | CSASQEGPTGELFF
TRBJ1-2 | TRBV6-1 | few | - | TGTGCCAGCAGTGTTCCAGGGGAGGACTATGGCTACACCTTC | CASSVPGEDYGYTF
TRBJ1-3 | TRBV28 | - | - | TGTGCCAGCAGTTCCAGTTCTGGAAACACCATATATTTT | CASSSSSGNTIYF
TRBJ2-1 | TRBV20-1 | many | - | TGCAGTGCTAGAGGCCCGTACAATGAGCAGTTCTTC | CSARGPYNEQFF
TRBJ1-1 | TRBV12-5 | many | TRBD1 | TGTGCTAGTGGTTCGCTCGGACAGGGTACTTCGAACACTGAAGCTTTCTTT | CASGSLGQGTSNTEAFF
TRBJ2-7 | TRBV27 | - | - | TGTGCCAGCAACCCGACAGTGCCTTCCCTCGAGCAGTACTTC | CASNPTVPSLEQYF
TRBJ1-6 | TRBV20-1 | many | - | TGCAGTGCTAGCGCAGGGGAGGCCTATAATTCACCCCTCCACTTT | CSASAGEAYNSPLHF
TRBJ2-3 | TRBV11-2 | - | - | TGTGCCAGCAGCTTAGTCAGAAGCGGATCAACTAGCACAGATACGCAGTATTTT | CASSLVRSGSTSTDTQYF
TRBJ2-2 | TRBV6-2/TRBV6-3 | few | - | TGTGCCAGCAGTTTGATCCGGGACTGGGAAGGCGGGGAGCTGTTTTTT | CASSLIRDWEGGELFF
TRBJ1-1 | TRBV27 | many | - | TGTGCCAGCAGTTTATCACGGGCAAGTTGGGACACTGAAGCTTTCTTT | CASSLSRASWDTEAFF
TRBJ2-4 | TRBV19 | many | TRBD2 | TGTGCCAGTAGCCCTTGGGGGAGGGTGGGAAACATTCAGTACTTC | CASSPWGRVGNIQYF
TRBJ2-3 | TRBV19 | many | TRBD1 | TGTGCCAGTAGTATGACAGGGAGCACAGATACGCAGTATTTT | CASSMTGSTDTQYF
TRBJ2-7 | TRBV6-1 | few | - | TGTGCCAGCAAAGTAGGGGCCGCTAGCGAGCAGTACTTC | CASKVGAASEQYF
TRBJ2-3 | TRBV9 | many | - | TGTGCCAGCAGCGTAGGTTTTACAGATACGCAGTATTTT | CASSVGFTDTQYF
TRBJ2-5 | TRBV4-2 | - | TRBD2 | TGTGCCAGCAGCCAAGTTGGGGGACTAGCGGGAGAGACCCAGTACTTC | CASSQVGGLAGETQYF
TRBJ2-2 | TRBV18 | - | - | TGTGCCAGCCCCCGGACTGGGAGCGCGAACACCGGGGAGCTGTTTTTT | CASPRTGSANTGELFF
TRBJ1-3 | TRBV18 | - | - | TGTGCTAGCTCCCCACTCTTGTGGTCGGAAGGAGGAAACACCATATATTTT | CASSPLLWSEGGNTIYF
TRBJ2-2 | TRBV3-1 | many | TRBD2 | TGTGCCAGCAGCCAAAGAGGGGACTATCACACCGGGGAGCTGTTTTTT | CASSQRGDYHTGELFF
TRBJ1-4 | TRBV20-1 | - | TRBD1 | TGCAGTGCTAGAGATAAGCAAGGAGACAGGGGGCTAGAACTGTTTTTT | CSARDKQGDRGLELFF
TRBJ1-3 | TRBV28 | many | - | TGTGCCAGCAGTACGGACGACAGGTTCGGAAACACCATATATTTT | CASSTDDRFGNTIYF
TRBJ1-3 | TRBV6-1 | many | TRBD1 | TGTGCCAGCAGTTTAGACAGGGCATCTGGAAACACCATATATTTT | CASSLDRASGNTIYF
TRBJ1-2 | TRBV30 | - | - | TGTGCCTGGGCCGCCGGGGGAGGATATGGCTACACCTTC | CAWAAGGGYGYTF
TRBJ2-1 | TRBV2 | - | - | TGTGCCAGCAGAGGGACGCCCGGTTATGAGCAGTTCTTC | CASRGTPGYEQFF
TRBJ2-5 | TRBV7-8 | few | - | TGTGCCAGCAGCTCAGGGATGGAGACCCAGTACTTC | CASSSGMETQYF
TRBJ2-1 | TRBV15 | few | - | TGTGCCACCAGAACTGGATACTACTACAATGAGCAGTTCTTC | CATRTGYYYNEQFF
TRBJ1-2 | TRBV9 | few | TRBD1 | TGTGCCAGCACCCTCGACGGGACAGGGGGAATGAATAACTATGGCTACACCTTC | CASTLDGTGGMNNYGYTF